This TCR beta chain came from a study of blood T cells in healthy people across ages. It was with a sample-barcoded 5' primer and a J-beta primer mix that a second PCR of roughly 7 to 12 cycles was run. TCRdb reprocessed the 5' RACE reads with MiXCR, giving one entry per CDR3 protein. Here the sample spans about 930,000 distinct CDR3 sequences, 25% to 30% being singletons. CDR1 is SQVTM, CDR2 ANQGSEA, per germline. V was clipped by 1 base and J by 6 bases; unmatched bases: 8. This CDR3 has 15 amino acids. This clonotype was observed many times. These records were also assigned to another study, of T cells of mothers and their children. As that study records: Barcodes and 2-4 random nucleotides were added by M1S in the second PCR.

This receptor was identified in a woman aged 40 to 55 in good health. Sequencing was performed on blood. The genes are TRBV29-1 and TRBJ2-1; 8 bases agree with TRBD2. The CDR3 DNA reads TGCAGCGTTGAAGCATCGGGCGGGGGGATCAATGAGCAGTTCTTC. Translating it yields CSVEASGGGINEQFF.